This T cell receptor (beta chain) was profiled in a study of T cell responses to AZD1222 COVID-19 vaccine. Study outcomes and limitations: Within unmutated variant regions lay the reported targets of nearly half of spike-specific TCRs. There were mostly white British donors and more females than males, and clonal diversity was possibly underestimated. CD4 TCRs covered the whole spike, strongest at regions 160-218 and 743-854.

Notes on this clone: Its target is not known.

TCRdb's table, derived via immunoSEQ multiplex PCR, lists solely in-frame clones and lacks some. The data show 80,000 or so clones, over 65% seen once. CDR3 length: 14 residues. Germline V lookup: CDR1 SNHLY, CDR2 FYNNEI. Trimming removed 3 bases at V and 0 bases at J, with 8 bases between. The clonotype comes from an adult who received the MenACWY meningococcal vaccine as a control. This specimen was peripheral blood, taken 28 days after the second dose of the MenACWY control vaccine. The chain is built from TRBV2 and TRBJ1-2; D gene ambiguous. Here the CDR3 DNA reads TGTGCCAGCAGTGACGGGGTCGCTAACTATGGCTACACCTTC. Its translation: CASSDGVANYGYTF.